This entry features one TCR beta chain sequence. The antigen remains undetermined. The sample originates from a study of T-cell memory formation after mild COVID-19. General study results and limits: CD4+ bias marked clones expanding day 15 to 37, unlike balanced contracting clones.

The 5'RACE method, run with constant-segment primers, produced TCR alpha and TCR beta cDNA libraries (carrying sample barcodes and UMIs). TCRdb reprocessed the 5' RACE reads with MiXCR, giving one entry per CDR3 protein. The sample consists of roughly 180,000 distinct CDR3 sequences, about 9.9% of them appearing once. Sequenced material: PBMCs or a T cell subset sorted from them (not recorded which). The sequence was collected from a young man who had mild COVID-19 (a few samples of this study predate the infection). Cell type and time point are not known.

The CDR3: CASQWDYTEAFF. CDR3 coding DNA: TGTGCCAGCCAGTGGGATTACACTGAAGCTTTCTTT. The rearrangement uses TRBV6-6 and TRBJ1-1, with D uncertain. The ends were cut back, 8 bases at V and 3 bases at J, with 10 bases in the middle. The CDR3 has 12 residues. Germline V CDR1 and CDR2: MNHNY, SVGAGI (reference sequence).